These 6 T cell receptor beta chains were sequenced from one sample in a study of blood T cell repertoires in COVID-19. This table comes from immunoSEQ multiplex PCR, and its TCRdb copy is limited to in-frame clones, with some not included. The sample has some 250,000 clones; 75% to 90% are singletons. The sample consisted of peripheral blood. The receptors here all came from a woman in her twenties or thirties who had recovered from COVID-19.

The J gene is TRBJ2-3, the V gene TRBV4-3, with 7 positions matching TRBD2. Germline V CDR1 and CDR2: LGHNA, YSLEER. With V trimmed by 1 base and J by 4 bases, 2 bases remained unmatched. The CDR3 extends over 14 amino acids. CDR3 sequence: CASSQGAGPDTQYF. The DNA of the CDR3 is TGCGCCAGCAGCCAAGGAGCGGGGCCAGATACGCAGTATTTT.

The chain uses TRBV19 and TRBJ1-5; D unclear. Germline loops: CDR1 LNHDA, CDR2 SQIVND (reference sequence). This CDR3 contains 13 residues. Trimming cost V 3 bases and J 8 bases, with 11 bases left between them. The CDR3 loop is CASSMDYGKPQHF. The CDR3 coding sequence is TGTGCCAGTAGTATGGACTACGGTAAGCCCCAGCATTTT. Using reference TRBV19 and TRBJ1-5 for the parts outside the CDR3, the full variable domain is DGGITQSPKYLFRKEGQNVTLSCEQNLNHDAMYWYRQDPGQGLRLIYYSQIVNDFQKGDIAEGYSVSREKKESFPLTVTSAQKNPTAFYLCASSMDYGKPQHFGDGTRLSIL.

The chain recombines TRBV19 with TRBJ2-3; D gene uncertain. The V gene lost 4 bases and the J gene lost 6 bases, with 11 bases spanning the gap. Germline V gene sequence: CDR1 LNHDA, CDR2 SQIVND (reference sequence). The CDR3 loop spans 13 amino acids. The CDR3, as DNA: TGTGCCAGTAGTACCTCCCGCGCGGATACGCAGTATTTT. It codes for CASSTSRADTQYF.

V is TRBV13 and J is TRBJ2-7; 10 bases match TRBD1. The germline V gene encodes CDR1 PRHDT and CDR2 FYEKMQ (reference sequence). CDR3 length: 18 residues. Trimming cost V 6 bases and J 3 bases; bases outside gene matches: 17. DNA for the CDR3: TGTGCCAGCAGTTTCCAACTTCCCCGACAGGGGGCTGACTACGAGCAGTACTTC. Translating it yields CASSFQLPRQGADYEQYF.

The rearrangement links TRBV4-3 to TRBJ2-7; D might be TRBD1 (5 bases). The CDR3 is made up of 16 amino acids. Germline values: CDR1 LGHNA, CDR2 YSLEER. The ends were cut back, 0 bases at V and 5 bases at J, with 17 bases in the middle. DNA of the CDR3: TGCGCCAGCAGCCAAGAAATCAGGCAGGGAAGCCACGAGCAGTACTTC. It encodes CASSQEIRQGSHEQYF.

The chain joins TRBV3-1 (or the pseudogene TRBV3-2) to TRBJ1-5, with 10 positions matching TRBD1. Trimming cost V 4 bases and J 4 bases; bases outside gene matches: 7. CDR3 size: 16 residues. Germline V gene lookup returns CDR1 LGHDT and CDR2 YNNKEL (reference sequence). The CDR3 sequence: CASSPEGTGVNQPQHF. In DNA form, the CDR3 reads TGTGCCAGCAGCCCCGAAGGGACAGGGGTAAATCAGCCCCAGCATTTT.